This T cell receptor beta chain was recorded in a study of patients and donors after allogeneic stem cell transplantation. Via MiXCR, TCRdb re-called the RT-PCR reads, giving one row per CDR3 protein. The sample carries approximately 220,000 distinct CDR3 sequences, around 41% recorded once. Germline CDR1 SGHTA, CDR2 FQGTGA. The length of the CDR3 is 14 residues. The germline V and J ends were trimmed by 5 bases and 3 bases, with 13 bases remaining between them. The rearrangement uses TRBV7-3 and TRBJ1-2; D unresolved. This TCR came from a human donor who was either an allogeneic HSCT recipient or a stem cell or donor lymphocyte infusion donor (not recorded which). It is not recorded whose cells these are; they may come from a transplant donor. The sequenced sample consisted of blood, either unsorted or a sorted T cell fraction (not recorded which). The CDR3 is CASSPAPADYGYTF. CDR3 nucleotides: TGTGCCAGCAGCCCTGCCCCGGCGGACTATGGCTACACCTTC.